Each of the 2 T cell receptor beta chains below was sequenced from the same sample in a study of shared clonotypes between healthy human individuals. Clones were read by immunoSEQ multiplex PCR, and TCRdb kept only the in-frame ones, dropping some. The table has millions of clones, approximately 94% seen once. CD45RO-negative, CCR7-selected cells formed the naive CD8 fraction, which excluded terminally differentiated effector memory CD45RA+ cells. Sequences were obtained from naive CD8+ T cells sorted from blood. These receptor sequences come from a man between 18 and 29 years old in good health.

This chain joins TRBV29-1 and TRBJ1-1, with TRBD1 identical over 11 bases. J gave up 7 bases and V 0 bases, and 4 bases lay outside the gene matches. Germline lookup yields CDR1 SQVTM and CDR2 ANQGSEA. The CDR3 has 14 amino acids. The CDR3 nucleotides read TGCAGCGTTGAAGACGGACAGGGGGCGAGTGAAGCTTTCTTT. It is translated as CSVEDGQGASEAFF.

V usage is TRBV7-9 and J usage is TRBJ2-3; 16 bases align to TRBD2. V was clipped by 5 bases and J by 2 bases; unmatched bases: 4. Germline values: CDR1 SEHNR, CDR2 FQNEAQ (reference sequence). This CDR3 region has 17 residues. The CDR3 here is CASSLGTSGRATDTQYF. The CDR3 DNA reads TGTGCCAGCAGCCTTGGGACTAGCGGGAGGGCCACAGATACGCAGTATTTT.